Listed below are T cell receptor beta chains from one sample, sequenced in a study of blood T cell repertoires in COVID-19. Clones were read by immunoSEQ multiplex PCR, and TCRdb kept only the in-frame ones, dropping some. The sample carries 230,000 or so clones, roughly 89% recorded once. The sequencing sample was made of peripheral blood. The source is a woman between 40 and 55 years old who had recovered from COVID-19. Both conserved end residues are part of each CDR3. Each record gives: D gene, J gene, V gene, clone size, CDR3 DNA, CDR3 protein. A D gene is named only where the DNA matches it firmly. The size field is filled for only some rows; it gives once, few, many or a size class.

D: TRBD2
J: TRBJ2-3
V: TRBV7-2
size: .
DNA: TGTGCCAGCAGCTCCCAAGCGGGAGTGGTTGAAGATACGCAGTATTTT
CDR3: CASSSQAGVVEDTQYF

D: TRBD1
J: TRBJ1-5
V: TRBV9
size: few
DNA: TGTGCCAGCAGCACGACAGGGGGCTTCGGTCAGCCCCAGCATTTT
CDR3: CASSTTGGFGQPQHF

D: TRBD2
J: TRBJ2-2
V: TRBV19
size: .
DNA: TGTGCCAGTAGTATTCAAAGACTAGCGGGAACCGGGGAGCTGTTTTTT
CDR3: CASSIQRLAGTGELFF

D: TRBD1
J: TRBJ2-7
V: TRBV5-1
size: .
DNA: TGCGCCAGCAGCTCCCGACAGGGGTTCCACGAGCAGTACTTC
CDR3: CASSSRQGFHEQYF

D: .
J: TRBJ2-1
V: TRBV29-1
size: .
DNA: TGCAGCGTTCACAGGGATGGTGAGCAGTTCTTC
CDR3: CSVHRDGEQFF

D: TRBD2
J: TRBJ2-1
V: TRBV12-3/TRBV12-4
size: .
DNA: TGTGCCAGCAGTAGCGGGAAGCAGTTCTTC
CDR3: CASSSGKQFF

D: .
J: TRBJ1-3
V: TRBV30
size: .
DNA: TGTGCCTGGAGTGTAACAGTCTCTGGAAACACCATATATTTT
CDR3: CAWSVTVSGNTIYF

D: .
J: TRBJ1-6
V: TRBV4-1
size: .
DNA: TGCGCCAGCAGCCAAGTTAGGGGCGGATCACCCCTCCACTTT
CDR3: CASSQVRGGSPLHF

D: .
J: TRBJ1-6
V: TRBV19
size: few
DNA: TGTGCCAGTAGTATCGAGGGTGGCGGCAGCGCCTATTCACCCCTCCACTTT
CDR3: CASSIEGGGSAYSPLHF

D: TRBD2
J: TRBJ2-1
V: TRBV5-1
size: .
DNA: TGCGCCAGCAGCTTGGCCCCACTAGCGGGGGGACCTGAGCAGTTCTTC
CDR3: CASSLAPLAGGPEQFF

D: TRBD2
J: TRBJ2-1
V: TRBV5-6
size: once
DNA: TGTGCCAGCAGCTCCTCACTAGCGGGGGACTCGCAGTTCTTC
CDR3: CASSSSLAGDSQFF

D: TRBD1
J: TRBJ2-7
V: TRBV9
size: .
DNA: TGTGCCAGCAGCCTCGGACAGGGTTCCTACGAGCAGTACTTC
CDR3: CASSLGQGSYEQYF

D: .
J: TRBJ2-2
V: TRBV11-3
size: .
DNA: TGTGCCAGCAGCTCTCTTCGACAGACTTCGAACACCGGGGAGCTGTTTTTT
CDR3: CASSSLRQTSNTGELFF

D: .
J: TRBJ2-7
V: TRBV7-9
size: .
DNA: TGTGCCAGCAGCTTAGACAGCCGATCCGAGCAGTACTTC
CDR3: CASSLDSRSEQYF

D: .
J: TRBJ1-2
V: TRBV25-1
size: .
DNA: TGTGCCAGCAGTGAACGGTACGACTATGGCTACACCTTC
CDR3: CASSERYDYGYTF

D: .
J: TRBJ1-6
V: TRBV30
size: .
DNA: TGTGCCTGGACAGGCGGGTATTCACCCCTCCACTTT
CDR3: CAWTGGYSPLHF

D: .
J: TRBJ2-1
V: TRBV10-3
size: .
DNA: TGTGCCATCAGTGGAGGGTGGGGGGACTACAATGAGCAGTTCTTC
CDR3: CAISGGWGDYNEQFF

D: .
J: TRBJ1-4
V: TRBV5-1
size: .
DNA: TGCGCCAGCAGCTTGGACAGGTCAAGGGAAAAACTGTTTTTT
CDR3: CASSLDRSREKLFF

D: TRBD2
J: TRBJ2-1
V: TRBV11-2
size: .
DNA: TGTGCCAGCAGCTCCCGGGGACTAGCGGGGGGGCAGGAGAACAATGAGCAGTTCTTC
CDR3: CASSSRGLAGGQENNEQFF

D: TRBD2
J: TRBJ2-3
V: TRBV3-1/TRBV3-2
size: .
DNA: TGTGCCAGCAGCCAAGATCGACTAGCGGGTACGCAGTATTTT
CDR3: CASSQDRLAGTQYF

D: .
J: TRBJ2-2
V: TRBV5-1
size: .
DNA: TGCGCCAGCAGCTTGGCGGGAAACCTTCCCGGGGAGCTGTTTTTT
CDR3: CASSLAGNLPGELFF

D: .
J: TRBJ1-5
V: TRBV28
size: .
DNA: TGTGCCAGCAGTTTAAGGGCAGGGGACCCTAATCAGCCCCAGCATTTT
CDR3: CASSLRAGDPNQPQHF

D: TRBD1
J: TRBJ2-6
V: TRBV5-1
size: .
DNA: TGCGCCAGCAGACAGGGGTCCGGGGCCAACGTCCTGACTTTC
CDR3: CASRQGSGANVLTF

D: .
J: TRBJ2-2
V: TRBV7-8
size: .
DNA: TGTGCCAGCAGCTCTAGCCGGGAAATCGGGGAGCTGTTTTTT
CDR3: CASSSSREIGELFF

D: .
J: TRBJ1-5
V: TRBV7-9
size: .
DNA: TGTGCCAGCAGCTTTACAGGCAATCAGCCCCAGCATTTT
CDR3: CASSFTGNQPQHF

D: .
J: TRBJ1-1
V: TRBV30
size: .
DNA: TGTGCCTGGGGATACAGGGTAGGGACTGAAGCTTTCTTT
CDR3: CAWGYRVGTEAFF

D: .
J: TRBJ2-7
V: TRBV18
size: .
DNA: TGTGCCAGCTCACCACCCGACAGCTCCTACGAGCAGTACTTC
CDR3: CASSPPDSSYEQYF

D: TRBD1
J: TRBJ1-2
V: TRBV10-3
size: .
DNA: TGTGCCATCAGCTTGGACAGGGGCTATGGCTACACCTTC
CDR3: CAISLDRGYGYTF

D: TRBD1
J: TRBJ2-5
V: TRBV5-4
size: .
DNA: TGTGCCAGCAGGGACAGGGTTCGGGAGACCCAGTACTTC
CDR3: CASRDRVRETQYF

D: TRBD1
J: TRBJ1-4
V: TRBV24-1
size: .
DNA: TGTGCCACCAGTGACTCCGGGACAGGTTCTTGGAAACTGTTTTTT
CDR3: CATSDSGTGSWKLFF

D: TRBD1
J: TRBJ2-6
V: TRBV5-8
size: .
DNA: TGTGCCAGCAGCCCGCAGGGGGTTGGGGCCAACGTCCTGACTTTC
CDR3: CASSPQGVGANVLTF

D: .
J: TRBJ1-6
V: TRBV7-7
size: .
DNA: TGTGCCAGCAGCTTACAGGGAAATTCACCCCTCCACTTT
CDR3: CASSLQGNSPLHF

D: TRBD1
J: TRBJ1-2
V: TRBV3-1/TRBV3-2
size: .
DNA: TGTGCCAGCAGCCAAGAGTCAGGGGGGACTGGCTACACCTTC
CDR3: CASSQESGGTGYTF

D: .
J: TRBJ2-1
V: TRBV14
size: .
DNA: TGTGCCAGCAGCCAATGGATCGGGGATGAGCAGTTCTTC
CDR3: CASSQWIGDEQFF

D: .
J: TRBJ1-5
V: TRBV29-1
size: .
DNA: TGCAGCGTGCGGGACTCCGGAAATCAGCCCCAGCATTTT
CDR3: CSVRDSGNQPQHF

D: TRBD1
J: TRBJ1-5
V: TRBV30
size: .
DNA: TGTGCCTGGAGTTCCTGGACAGGGGGCGTGGAGCCCCAGCATTTT
CDR3: CAWSSWTGGVEPQHF

D: TRBD2
J: TRBJ2-3
V: TRBV5-4
size: .
DNA: TGTGCCAGCAGCTTGATACTAGCGGGGGGCCCGACCCGTAGCACAGATACGCAGTATTTT
CDR3: CASSLILAGGPTRSTDTQYF

D: .
J: TRBJ2-1
V: TRBV10-3
size: .
DNA: TGTGCCATCAGTGAGGCGACCCTAACGCCAACCCCAGGAAATGAGCAGTTCTTC
CDR3: CAISEATLTPTPGNEQFF

D: TRBD2
J: TRBJ2-7
V: TRBV6-5
size: .
DNA: TGTGCCAGCAGTTCCCCGACTAGCGGGGCTTACGAGCAGTACTTC
CDR3: CASSSPTSGAYEQYF

D: .
J: TRBJ1-2
V: TRBV9
size: .
DNA: TGTGCCAGCAGCTATAGCGAGGGACTGGGAGGCTATGGCTACACCTTC
CDR3: CASSYSEGLGGYGYTF

D: .
J: TRBJ1-1
V: TRBV29-1
size: .
DNA: TGCACCACATCGGGTAACACTGAAGCTTTCTTT
CDR3: CTTSGNTEAFF

D: TRBD1
J: TRBJ1-3
V: TRBV5-1
size: .
DNA: TGCGCCAGCAGCTTGTCTGGTCGACAGGGAACCCGCTCTGGAAACACCATATATTTT
CDR3: CASSLSGRQGTRSGNTIYF

D: .
J: TRBJ2-7
V: TRBV27
size: .
DNA: TGTGCCAGCATCCCTACGGGTGGCAGCCCCTACGAGCAGTACTTC
CDR3: CASIPTGGSPYEQYF

D: TRBD2
J: TRBJ2-3
V: TRBV5-8
size: .
DNA: TGTGCCAGCAGCGCCGGATCTAGCGGGGCTAGCACAGATACGCAGTATTTT
CDR3: CASSAGSSGASTDTQYF

D: .
J: TRBJ2-7
V: TRBV5-4
size: .
DNA: TGTGCCAGCAGCCATTCCCCACTAGTCCCAAGCTCCTACGAGCAGTACTTC
CDR3: CASSHSPLVPSSYEQYF

D: .
J: TRBJ2-3
V: TRBV10-3
size: .
DNA: TGTGCCATCAGTGAGTCTAATGGTGTCCAGGAGTATTTT
CDR3: CAISESNGVQEYF

D: .
J: TRBJ2-1
V: TRBV9
size: once
DNA: TGTGCCAGCAGCGCTAGCCATGAGCAGTTCTTC
CDR3: CASSASHEQFF

D: .
J: TRBJ2-5
V: TRBV7-3
size: once
DNA: TGTGCCAGCAGCGTCGGAGCCGCTCCCGACCAAGAGACCCAGTACTTC
CDR3: CASSVGAAPDQETQYF

D: .
J: TRBJ2-1
V: TRBV7-2
size: .
DNA: TGTGCCAGCAGCCCTGGGCCGGTCTACAATGAGCAGTTCTTC
CDR3: CASSPGPVYNEQFF

D: .
J: TRBJ1-1
V: TRBV4-1
size: .
DNA: TGCGCCAGCAGCCCTACTAGACACAATCTGAACACTGAAGCTTTCTTT
CDR3: CASSPTRHNLNTEAFF

D: .
J: TRBJ2-7
V: TRBV5-1
size: .
DNA: TGCGCCAGCAGCTTGTCCCTGAGTCACTACGAGCAGTACTTC
CDR3: CASSLSLSHYEQYF